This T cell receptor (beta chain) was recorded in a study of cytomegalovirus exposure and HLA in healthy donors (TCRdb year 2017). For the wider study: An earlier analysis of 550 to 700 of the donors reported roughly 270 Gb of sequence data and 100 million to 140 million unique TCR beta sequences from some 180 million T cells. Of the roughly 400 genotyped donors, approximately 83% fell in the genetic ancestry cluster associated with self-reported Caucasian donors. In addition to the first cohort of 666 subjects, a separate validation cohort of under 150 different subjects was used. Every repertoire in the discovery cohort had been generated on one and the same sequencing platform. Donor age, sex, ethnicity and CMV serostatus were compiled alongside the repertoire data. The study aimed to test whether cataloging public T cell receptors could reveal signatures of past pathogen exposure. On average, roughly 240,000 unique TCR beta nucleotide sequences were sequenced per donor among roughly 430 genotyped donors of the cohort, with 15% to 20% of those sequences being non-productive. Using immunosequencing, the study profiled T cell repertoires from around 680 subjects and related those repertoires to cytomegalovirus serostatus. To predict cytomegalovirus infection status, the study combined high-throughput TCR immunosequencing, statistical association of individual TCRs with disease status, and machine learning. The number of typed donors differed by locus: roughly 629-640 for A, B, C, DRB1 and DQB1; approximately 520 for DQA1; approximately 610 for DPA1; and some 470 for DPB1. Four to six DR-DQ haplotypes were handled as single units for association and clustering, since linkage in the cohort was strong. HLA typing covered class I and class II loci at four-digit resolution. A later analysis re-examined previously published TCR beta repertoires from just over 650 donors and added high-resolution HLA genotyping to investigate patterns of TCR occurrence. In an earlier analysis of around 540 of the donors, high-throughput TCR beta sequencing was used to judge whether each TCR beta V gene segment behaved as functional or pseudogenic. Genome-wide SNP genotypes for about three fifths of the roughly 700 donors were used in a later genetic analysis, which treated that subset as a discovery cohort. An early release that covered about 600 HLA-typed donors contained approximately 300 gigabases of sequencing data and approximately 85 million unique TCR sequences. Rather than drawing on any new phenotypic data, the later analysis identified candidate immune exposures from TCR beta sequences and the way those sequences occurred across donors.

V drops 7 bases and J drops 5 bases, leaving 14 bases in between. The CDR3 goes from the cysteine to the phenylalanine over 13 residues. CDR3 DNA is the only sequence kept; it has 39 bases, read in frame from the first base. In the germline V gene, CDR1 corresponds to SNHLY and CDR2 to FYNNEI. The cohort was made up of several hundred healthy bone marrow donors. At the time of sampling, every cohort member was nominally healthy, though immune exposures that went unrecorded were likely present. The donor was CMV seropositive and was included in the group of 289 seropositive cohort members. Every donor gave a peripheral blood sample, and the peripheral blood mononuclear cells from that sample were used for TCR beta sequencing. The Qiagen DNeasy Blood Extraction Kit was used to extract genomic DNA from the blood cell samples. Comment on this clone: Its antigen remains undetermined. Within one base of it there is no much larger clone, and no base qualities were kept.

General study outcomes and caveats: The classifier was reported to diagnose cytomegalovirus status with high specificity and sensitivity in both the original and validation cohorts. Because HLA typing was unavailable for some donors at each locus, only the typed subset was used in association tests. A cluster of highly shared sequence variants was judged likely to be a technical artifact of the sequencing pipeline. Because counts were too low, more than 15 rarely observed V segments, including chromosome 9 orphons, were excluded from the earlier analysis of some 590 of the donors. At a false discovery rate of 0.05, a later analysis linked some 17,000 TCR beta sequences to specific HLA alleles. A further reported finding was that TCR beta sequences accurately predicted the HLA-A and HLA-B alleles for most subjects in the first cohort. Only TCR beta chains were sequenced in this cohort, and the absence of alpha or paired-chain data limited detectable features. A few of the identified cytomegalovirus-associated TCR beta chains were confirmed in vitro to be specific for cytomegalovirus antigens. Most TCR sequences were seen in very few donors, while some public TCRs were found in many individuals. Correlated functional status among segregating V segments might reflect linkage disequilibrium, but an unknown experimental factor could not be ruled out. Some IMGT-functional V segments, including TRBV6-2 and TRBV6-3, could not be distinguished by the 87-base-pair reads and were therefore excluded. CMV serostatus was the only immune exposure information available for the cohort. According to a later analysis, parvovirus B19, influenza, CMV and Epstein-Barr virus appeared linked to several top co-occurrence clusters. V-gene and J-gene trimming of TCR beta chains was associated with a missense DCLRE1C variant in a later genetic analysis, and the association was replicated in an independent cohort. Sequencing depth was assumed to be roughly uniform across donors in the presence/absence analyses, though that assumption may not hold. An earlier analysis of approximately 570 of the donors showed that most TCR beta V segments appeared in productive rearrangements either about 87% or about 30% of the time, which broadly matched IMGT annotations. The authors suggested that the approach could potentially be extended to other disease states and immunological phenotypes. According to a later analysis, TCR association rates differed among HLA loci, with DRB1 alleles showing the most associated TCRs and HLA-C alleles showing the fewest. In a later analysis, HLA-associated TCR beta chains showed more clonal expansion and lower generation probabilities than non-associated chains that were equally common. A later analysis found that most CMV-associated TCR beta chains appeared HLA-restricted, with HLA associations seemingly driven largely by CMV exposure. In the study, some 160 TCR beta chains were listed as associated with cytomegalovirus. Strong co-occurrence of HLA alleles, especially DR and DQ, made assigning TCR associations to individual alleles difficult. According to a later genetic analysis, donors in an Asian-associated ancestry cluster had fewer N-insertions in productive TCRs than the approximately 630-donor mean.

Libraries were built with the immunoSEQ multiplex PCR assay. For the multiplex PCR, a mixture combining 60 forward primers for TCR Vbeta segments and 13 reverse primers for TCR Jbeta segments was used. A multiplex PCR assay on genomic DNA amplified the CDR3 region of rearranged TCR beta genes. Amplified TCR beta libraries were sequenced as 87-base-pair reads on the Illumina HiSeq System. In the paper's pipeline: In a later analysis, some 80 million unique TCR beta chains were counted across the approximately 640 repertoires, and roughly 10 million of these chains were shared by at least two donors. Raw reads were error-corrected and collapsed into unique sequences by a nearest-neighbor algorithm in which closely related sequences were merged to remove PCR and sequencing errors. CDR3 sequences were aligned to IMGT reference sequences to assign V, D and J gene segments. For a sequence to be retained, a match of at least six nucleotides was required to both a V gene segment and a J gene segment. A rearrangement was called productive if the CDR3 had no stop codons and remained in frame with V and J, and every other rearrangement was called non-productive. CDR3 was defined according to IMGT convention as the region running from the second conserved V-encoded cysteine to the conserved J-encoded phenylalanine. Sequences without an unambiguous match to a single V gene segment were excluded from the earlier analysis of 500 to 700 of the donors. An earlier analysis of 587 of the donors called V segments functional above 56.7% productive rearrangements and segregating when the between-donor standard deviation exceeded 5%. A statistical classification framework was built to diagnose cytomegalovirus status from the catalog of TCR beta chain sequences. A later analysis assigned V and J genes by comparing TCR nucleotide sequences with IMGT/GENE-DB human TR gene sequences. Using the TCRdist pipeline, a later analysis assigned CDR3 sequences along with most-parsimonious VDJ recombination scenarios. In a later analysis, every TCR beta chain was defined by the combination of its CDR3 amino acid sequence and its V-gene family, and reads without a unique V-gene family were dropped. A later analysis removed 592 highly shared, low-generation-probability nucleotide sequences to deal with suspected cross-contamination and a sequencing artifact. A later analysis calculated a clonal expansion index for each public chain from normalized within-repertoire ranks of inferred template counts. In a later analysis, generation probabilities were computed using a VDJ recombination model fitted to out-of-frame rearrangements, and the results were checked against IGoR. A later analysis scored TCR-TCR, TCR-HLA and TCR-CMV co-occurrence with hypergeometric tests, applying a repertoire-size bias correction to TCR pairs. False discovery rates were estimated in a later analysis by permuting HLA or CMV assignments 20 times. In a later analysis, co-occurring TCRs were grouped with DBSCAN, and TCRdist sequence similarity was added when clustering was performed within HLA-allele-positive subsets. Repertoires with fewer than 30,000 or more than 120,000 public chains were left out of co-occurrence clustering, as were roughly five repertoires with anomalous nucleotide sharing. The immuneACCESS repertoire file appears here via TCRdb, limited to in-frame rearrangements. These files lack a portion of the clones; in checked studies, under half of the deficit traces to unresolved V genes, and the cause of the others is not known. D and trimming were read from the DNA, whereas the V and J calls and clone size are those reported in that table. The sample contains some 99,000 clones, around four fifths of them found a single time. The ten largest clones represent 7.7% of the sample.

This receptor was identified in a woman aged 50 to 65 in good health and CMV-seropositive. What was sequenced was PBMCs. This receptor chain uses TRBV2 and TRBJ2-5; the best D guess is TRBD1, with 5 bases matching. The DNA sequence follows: TGTGCCAGCAACTGGGCAGGGAAGGAGACCCAGTACTTC. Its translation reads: CASNWAGKETQYF.